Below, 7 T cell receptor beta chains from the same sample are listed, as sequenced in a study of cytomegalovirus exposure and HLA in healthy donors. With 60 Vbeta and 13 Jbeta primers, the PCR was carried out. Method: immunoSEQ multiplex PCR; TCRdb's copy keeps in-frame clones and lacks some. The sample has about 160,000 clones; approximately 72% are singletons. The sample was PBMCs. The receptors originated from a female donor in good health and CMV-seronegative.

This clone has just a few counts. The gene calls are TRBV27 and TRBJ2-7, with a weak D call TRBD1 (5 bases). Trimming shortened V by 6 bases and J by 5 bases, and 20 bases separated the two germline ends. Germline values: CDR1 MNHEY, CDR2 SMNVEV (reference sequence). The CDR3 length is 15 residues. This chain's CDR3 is CASSPLPVTRDEQYF. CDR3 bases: TGTGCCAGCAGCCCCCTACCCGTAACCAGGGACGAGCAGTACTTC.

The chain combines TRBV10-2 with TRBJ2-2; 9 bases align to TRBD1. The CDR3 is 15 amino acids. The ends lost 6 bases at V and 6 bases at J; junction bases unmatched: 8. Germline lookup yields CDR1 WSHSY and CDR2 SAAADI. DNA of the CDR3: TGCGCCAGCAGGGACAGGGGACGAGTAGCCGGGGAGCTGTTTTTT. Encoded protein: CASRDRGRVAGELFF.

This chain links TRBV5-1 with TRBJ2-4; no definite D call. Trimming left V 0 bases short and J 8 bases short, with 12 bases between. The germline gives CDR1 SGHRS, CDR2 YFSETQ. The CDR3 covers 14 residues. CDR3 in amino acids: CASSLDPSGDIQYF. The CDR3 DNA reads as TGCGCCAGCAGCTTGGACCCCTCCGGTGACATTCAGTACTTC. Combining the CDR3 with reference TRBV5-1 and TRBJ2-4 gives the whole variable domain KAGVTQTPRYLIKTRGQQVTLSCSPISGHRSVSWYQQTPGQGLQFLFEYFSETQRNKGNFPGRFSGRQFSNSRSEMNVSTLELGDSALYLCASSLDPSGDIQYFGAGTRLSVL.

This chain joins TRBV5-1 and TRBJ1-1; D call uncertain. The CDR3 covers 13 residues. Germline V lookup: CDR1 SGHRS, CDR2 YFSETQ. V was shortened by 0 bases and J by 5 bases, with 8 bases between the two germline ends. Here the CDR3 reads CASSLDGVTEAFF. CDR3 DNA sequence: TGCGCCAGCAGCTTGGACGGGGTGACTGAAGCTTTCTTT.

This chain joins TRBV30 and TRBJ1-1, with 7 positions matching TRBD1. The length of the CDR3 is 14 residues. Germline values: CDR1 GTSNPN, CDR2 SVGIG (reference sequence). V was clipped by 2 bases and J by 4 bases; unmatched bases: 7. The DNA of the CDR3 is TGTGCCTGGAGTAAACAGGGGTGGGGCACTGAAGCTTTCTTT. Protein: CAWSKQGWGTEAFF.

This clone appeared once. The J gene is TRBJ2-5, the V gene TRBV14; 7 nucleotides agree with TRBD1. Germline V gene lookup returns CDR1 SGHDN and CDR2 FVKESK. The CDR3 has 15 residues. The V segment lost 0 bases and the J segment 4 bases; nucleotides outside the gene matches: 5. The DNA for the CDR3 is TGTGCCAGCAGCCAAGACCGACAGGGAGCAGAGACCCAGTACTTC. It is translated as CASSQDRQGAETQYF.

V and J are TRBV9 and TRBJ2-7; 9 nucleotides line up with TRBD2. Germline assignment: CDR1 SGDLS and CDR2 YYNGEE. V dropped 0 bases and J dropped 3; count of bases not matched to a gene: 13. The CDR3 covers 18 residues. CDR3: CASSVDKRGAASFYEQYF. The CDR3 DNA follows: TGTGCCAGCAGCGTAGATAAGCGGGGGGCCGCCTCATTCTACGAGCAGTACTTC.